The subject of this entry is one T cell receptor (beta chain). Its specificity is not known. Without sorting, samples used some 93 million PBMCs for genomic DNA. Germline lookup yields CDR1 SGHTA and CDR2 FQGTGA. This CDR3 has 13 residues. V was trimmed by 0 bases and J by 2 bases, leaving 5 bases between them. These data come from a study of shared clonotypes between healthy human individuals. Broader study findings: Represented genetic and exposure-history diversity was restricted by having few donors. It was expected that sequencing depth would affect clonotype sharing among donors.

Evenly divided among several immunoSEQ plates was the genomic DNA of each subset. Clones were read by immunoSEQ multiplex PCR, and TCRdb kept only the in-frame ones, dropping some. The table includes hundreds of thousands of clones, roughly 83% detected once. The specimen was PBMCs. V gene TRBV7-3 combines with J gene TRBJ2-7; no reliable D call. This TCR derives from a woman aged 40 to 50 in good health. Some clones in this sample may be carry-over from other donors' samples. The CDR3 coding sequence is TGTGCCAGCAGCTTAACGTCCGCCTACGAGCAGTACTTC. It specifies CASSLTSAYEQYF.